The T cell receptor beta chain under discussion was sequenced for a study of T cell responses to AZD1222 COVID-19 vaccine. Study information: Second doses that came at about 4 or about 12 weeks were put together. General study results and limits: Only five or six individuals given AZD1222 were seropositive at baseline. Vaccine-associated CD4 TCRs ranged over spike, dominating at 160-218 and 743-854. Sampled repertoires all dated from after the peak T cell response.

CDR1 and CDR2 (germline): MGHDK, SYGVNS. The germline V and J ends were trimmed by 0 bases and 3 bases, with 5 bases remaining between them. The CDR3 runs to 13 residues. Using immunoSEQ multiplex PCR, the repertoire was profiled, and TCRdb retains in-frame clones only, with some absent. The sample comprises about 140,000 clones, around nine tenths of which are singletons, and 4.5% to 6.5% rests with the top ten. With regard to this clone: Its specificity is unknown.

The specimen comprised peripheral blood, sampled on day 0 of AZD1222 vaccination. This TCR came from an adult in good health. The chain employs TRBV25-1 and TRBJ1-1; D is unresolved. CDR3 sequence: CASSEYSYTEAFF. CDR3 DNA: TGTGCCAGCAGTGAATATTCCTACACTGAAGCTTTCTTT.